This TCR beta chain comes out of a study of blood T cell repertoires in COVID-19. Study overall: The United States, Italy and Spain were the sources of the acute and convalescent COVID-19 samples. T cells, B-cell-depleted T cells, or PBMCs provided the cDNA or gDNA that served as material.

In the original workflow: Scientists estimated how many nucleated cells there were by amplifying reference gene primers. TCRdb's table, derived via immunoSEQ multiplex PCR, lists solely in-frame clones and lacks some. The DNA was the basis for D and trimming; V, J and clone size are from that table. The sample lists some 150,000 clones, about 89% occurring once. The sample comprised peripheral blood. The clonotype originates from a man aged 55 to 70 with acute or convalescent COVID-19.

CDR3 bases: TGTGCCATCATGCCCCTCGACAGATATAATTCACCCCTCCACTTT. It yields the protein CAIMPLDRYNSPLHF. The V call is TRBV6-5, the J call TRBJ1-6, with a tentative D call TRBD1 (5 bases). The length of the CDR3 is 15 residues. Germline V gene data show CDR1 as MNHEY and CDR2 as SVGAGI. V gave up 10 bases and J gave up 4 bases, with 17 bases separating them.